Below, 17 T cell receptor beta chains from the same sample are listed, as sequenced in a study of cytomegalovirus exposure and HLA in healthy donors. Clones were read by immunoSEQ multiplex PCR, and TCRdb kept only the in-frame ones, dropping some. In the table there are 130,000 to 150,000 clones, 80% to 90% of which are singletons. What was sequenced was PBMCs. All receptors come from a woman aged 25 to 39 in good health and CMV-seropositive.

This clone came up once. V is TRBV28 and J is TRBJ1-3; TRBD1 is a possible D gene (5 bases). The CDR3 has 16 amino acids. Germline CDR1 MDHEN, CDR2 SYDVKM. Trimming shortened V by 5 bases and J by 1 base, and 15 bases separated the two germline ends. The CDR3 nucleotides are TGTGCCAGCAGTGCACCCCCGGGGGATTCTGGAAACACCATATATTTT. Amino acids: CASSAPPGDSGNTIYF. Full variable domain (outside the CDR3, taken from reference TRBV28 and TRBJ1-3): DVKVTQSSRYLVKRTGEKVFLECVQDMDHENMFWYRQDPGLGLRLIYFSYDVKMKEKGDIPEGYSVSREKKERFSLILESASTNQTSMYLCASSAPPGDSGNTIYFGEGSWLTVV.

CDR3 nucleotide sequence: TGTGCCAGCAGCCAAGGCGGCGTTTATAGCAATCAGCCCCAGCATTTT. Amino acids: CASSQGGVYSNQPQHF. The V gene is TRBV4-2, the J gene TRBJ1-5; unclear D gene. CDR3 length: 16 residues. The V gene lost 1 base and the J gene lost 0 bases, with 10 bases spanning the gap. Germline-derived CDR1 and CDR2 are LGHNA and YNFKEQ.

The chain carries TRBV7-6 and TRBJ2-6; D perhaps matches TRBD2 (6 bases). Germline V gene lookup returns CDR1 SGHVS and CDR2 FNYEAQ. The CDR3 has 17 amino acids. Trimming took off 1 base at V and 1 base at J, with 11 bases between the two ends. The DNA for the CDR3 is TGTGCCAGCAGCTTAGGGGGACTGATATCTGGGGCCAACGTCCTGACTTTC. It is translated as CASSLGGLISGANVLTF.

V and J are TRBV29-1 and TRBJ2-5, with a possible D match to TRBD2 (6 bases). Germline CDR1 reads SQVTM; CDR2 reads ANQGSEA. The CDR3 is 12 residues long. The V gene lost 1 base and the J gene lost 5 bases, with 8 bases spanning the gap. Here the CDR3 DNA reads TGCAGCGTTGAAGGAGGGAGGGAGACCCAGTACTTC. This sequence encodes CSVEGGRETQYF.

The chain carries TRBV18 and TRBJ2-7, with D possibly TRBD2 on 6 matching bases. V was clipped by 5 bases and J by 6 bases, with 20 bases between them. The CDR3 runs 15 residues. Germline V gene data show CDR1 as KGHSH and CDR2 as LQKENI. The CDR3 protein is CASSTAGGGPREQYF. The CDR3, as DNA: TGTGCCAGCTCAACGGCCGGGGGAGGCCCCCGCGAGCAGTACTTC.

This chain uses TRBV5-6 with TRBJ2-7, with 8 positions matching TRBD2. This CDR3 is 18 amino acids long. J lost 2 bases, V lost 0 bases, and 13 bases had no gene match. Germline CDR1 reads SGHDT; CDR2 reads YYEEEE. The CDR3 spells CASSLAAVMAGGPYEQYF. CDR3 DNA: TGTGCCAGCAGCTTGGCCGCTGTCATGGCGGGAGGCCCCTACGAGCAGTACTTC. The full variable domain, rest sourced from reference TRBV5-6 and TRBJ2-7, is DAGVTQSPTHLIKTRGQQVTLRCSPKSGHDTVSWYQQALGQGPQFIFQYYEEEERQRGNFPDRFSGHQFPNYSSELNVNALLLGDSALYLCASSLAAVMAGGPYEQYFGPGTRLTVT.

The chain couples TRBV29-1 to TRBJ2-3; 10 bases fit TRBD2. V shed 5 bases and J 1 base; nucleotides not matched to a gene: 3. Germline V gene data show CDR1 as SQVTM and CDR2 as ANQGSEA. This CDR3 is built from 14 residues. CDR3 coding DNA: TGCAGCGTTTGGACTAGCGGACGCACAGATACGCAGTATTTT. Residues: CSVWTSGRTDTQYF.

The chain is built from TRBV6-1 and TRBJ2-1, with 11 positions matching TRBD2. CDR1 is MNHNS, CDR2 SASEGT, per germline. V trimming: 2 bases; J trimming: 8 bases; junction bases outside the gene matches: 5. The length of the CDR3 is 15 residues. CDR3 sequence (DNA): TGTGCCAGCAGTGAAACTAGCGGGAGAGGTCATGAGCAGTTCTTC. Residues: CASSETSGRGHEQFF.

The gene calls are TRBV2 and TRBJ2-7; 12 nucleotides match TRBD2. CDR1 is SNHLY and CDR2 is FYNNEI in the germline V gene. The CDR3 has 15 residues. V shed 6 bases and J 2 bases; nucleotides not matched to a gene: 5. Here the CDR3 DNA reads TGTGCCAGCAGGGCTAGCGGGGGGGGTACCTACGAGCAGTACTTC. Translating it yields CASRASGGGTYEQYF.

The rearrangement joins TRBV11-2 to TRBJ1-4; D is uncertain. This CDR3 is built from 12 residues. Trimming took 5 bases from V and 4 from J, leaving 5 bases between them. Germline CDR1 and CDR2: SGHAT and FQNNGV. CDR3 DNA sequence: TGTGCCAGCAGCCCAGTTAATGAAAAACTGTTTTTT. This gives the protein CASSPVNEKLFF.

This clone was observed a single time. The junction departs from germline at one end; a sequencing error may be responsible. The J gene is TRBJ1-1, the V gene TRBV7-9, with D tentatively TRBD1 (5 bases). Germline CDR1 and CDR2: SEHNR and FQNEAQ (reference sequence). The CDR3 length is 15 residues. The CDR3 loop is CASTLIGIRGPEAFF. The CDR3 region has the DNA TGTGCCAGCACCTTAATAGGGATAAGGGGTCCTGAAGCTTTCTTT.

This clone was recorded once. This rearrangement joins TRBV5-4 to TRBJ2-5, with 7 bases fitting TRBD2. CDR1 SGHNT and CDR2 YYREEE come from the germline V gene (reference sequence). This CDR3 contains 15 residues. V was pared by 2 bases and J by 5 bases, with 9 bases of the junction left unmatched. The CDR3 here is CASSLRGGEHETQYF. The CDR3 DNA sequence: TGTGCCAGCAGCTTACGGGGAGGGGAGCACGAGACCCAGTACTTC.

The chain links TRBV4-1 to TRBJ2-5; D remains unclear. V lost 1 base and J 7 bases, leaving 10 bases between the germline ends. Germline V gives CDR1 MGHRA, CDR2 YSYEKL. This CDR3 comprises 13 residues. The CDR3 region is CASSQVPLGTQYF. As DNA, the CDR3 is TGCGCCAGCAGCCAAGTGCCCCTCGGGACCCAGTACTTC.

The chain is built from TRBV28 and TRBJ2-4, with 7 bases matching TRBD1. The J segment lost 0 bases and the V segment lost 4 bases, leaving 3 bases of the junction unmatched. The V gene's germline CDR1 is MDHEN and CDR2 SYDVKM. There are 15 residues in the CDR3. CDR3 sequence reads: CASSWTGVAKNIQYF. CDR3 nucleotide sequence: TGTGCCAGCAGTTGGACAGGTGTAGCCAAAAACATTCAGTACTTC.

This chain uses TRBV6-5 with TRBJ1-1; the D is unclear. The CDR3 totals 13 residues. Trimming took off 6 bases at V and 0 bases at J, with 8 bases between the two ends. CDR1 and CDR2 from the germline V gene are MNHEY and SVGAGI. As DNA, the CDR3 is TGTGCCAGCAGCCCGGAGGTGAACACTGAAGCTTTCTTT. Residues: CASSPEVNTEAFF.

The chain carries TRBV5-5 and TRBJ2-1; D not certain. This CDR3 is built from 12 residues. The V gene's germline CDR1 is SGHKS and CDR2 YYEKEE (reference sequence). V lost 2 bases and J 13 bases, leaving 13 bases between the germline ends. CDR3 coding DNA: TGTGCCAGCAGCTTAGGAAGCGTTCTACAGTTCTTC. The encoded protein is CASSLGSVLQFF.

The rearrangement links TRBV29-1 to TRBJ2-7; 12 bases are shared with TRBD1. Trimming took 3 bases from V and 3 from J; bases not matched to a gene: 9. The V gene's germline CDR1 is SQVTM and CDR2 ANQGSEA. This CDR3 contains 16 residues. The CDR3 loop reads CSVEDSGTGGFYEQYF. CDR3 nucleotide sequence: TGCAGCGTTGAGGATAGTGGGACAGGGGGCTTCTACGAGCAGTACTTC.